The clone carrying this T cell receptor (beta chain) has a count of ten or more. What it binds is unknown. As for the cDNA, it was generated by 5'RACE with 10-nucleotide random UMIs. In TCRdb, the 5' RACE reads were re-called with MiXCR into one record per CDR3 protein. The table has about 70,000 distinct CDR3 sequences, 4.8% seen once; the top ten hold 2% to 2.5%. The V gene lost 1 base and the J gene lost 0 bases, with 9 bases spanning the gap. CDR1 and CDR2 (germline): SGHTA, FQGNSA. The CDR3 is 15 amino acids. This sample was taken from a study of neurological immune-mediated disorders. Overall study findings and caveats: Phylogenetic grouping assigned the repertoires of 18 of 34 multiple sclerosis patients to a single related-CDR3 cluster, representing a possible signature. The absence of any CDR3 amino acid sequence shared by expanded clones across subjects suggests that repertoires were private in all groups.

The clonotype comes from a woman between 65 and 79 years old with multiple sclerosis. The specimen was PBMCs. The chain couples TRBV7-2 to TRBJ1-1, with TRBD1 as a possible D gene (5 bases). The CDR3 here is CASSLEGLMNTEAFF. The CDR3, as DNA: TGTGCCAGCAGCTTAGAGGGACTCATGAACACTGAAGCTTTCTTT.